This T cell receptor beta chain was retrieved from a study of T cells in Graves' hyperthyroidism and ophthalmopathy. Study conclusions and caveats: The model foresaw ophthalmopathy a median roughly 6 months prior to onset.

Clinical symptoms, serum thyroxine and TRAb, thyroid ultrasound and orbital computed tomography were used for the diagnoses. Drawn at first hyperthyroidism diagnosis, the blood sample preceded any ophthalmopathy symptoms. From RNA transcripts, TCR beta CDR3 regions were amplified. When the TCR CDR3 underwent first-round RT-PCR, the HTBI primer set was used. TCRdb reanalysed the multiplex PCR reads using MiXCR and keeps one entry per CDR3 protein. The sample records about 720,000 distinct CDR3 sequences, approximately 19% being singletons. CDR1 and CDR2 (germline): MNHNS, SASEGT. The CDR3 runs to 15 residues. The V end was cut by 5 bases, the J end by 4 bases, with 17 bases between. This clonotype was detected a few times. Its antigen remains unknown.

Input material: blood. The sequence came from a woman aged 45-60 years with Graves' hyperthyroidism that later progressed to Graves' ophthalmopathy. V gene TRBV6-1 combines with J gene TRBJ1-1; D is ambiguous. In DNA, the CDR3 is TGTGCCAGCAGTAGGCCCTTAGGTGTCGTCACTGAAGCTTTCTTT. It is translated as CASSRPLGVVTEAFF.